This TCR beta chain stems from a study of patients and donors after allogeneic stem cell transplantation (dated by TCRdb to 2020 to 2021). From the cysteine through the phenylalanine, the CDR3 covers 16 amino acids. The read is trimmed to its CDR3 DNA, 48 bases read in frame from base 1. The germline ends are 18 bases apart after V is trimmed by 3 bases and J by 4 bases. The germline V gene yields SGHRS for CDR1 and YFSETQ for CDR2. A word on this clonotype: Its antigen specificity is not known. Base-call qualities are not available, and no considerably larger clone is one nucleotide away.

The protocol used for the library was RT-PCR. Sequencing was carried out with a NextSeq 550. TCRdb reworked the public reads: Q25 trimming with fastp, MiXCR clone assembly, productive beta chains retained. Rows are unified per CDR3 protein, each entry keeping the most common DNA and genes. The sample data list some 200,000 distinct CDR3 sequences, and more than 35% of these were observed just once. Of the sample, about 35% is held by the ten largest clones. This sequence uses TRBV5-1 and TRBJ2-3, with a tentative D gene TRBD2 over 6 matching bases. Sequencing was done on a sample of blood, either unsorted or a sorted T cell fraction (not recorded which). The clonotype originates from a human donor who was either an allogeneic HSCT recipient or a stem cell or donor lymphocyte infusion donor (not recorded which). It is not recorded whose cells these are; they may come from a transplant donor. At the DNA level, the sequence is TGCGCCAGCAGCTGGGGGAGGACCCCTAGGCCAGATACGCAGTATTTT. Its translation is CASSWGRTPRPDTQYF.